Presented here are 22 T cell receptor beta chains from one specimen sequenced in a study of vaccination effects on CD4 cells after COVID-19. Their antigens remain unidentified. Some clones are missing from TCRdb's copy, which holds only in-frame ones; the method was immunoSEQ multiplex PCR. The sample yields approximately 25,000 clones, almost 80% seen once. Sequencing in the ViraFEST assay came after antigen-specific CD4+ T cells had been expanded with viral peptide pools, which were used to stimulate PBMC. CD4+ T cells were isolated after 10 days of culture. As their vaccination, participants received two doses of either BNT162b2 or mRNA-1273. The input for sequencing was CD4+ T cells from PBMCs cultured with SARS-CoV-2 spike peptides, taken after COVID-19 vaccination. The receptors derive from a human donor who received a COVID-19 vaccine. Some clones in this sample may be carry-over from other donors' samples.

The count of this clone is one. The V call is TRBV6-1, the J call TRBJ1-2, with D perhaps TRBD1 (5 bases). This CDR3 is built from 13 residues. The V end was cut by 2 bases, the J end by 11 bases, with 15 bases between. The germline V gene has CDR1 MNHNS and CDR2 SASEGT. Here the CDR3 reads CASSEREQVTYTF. The DNA of the CDR3 is TGTGCCAGCAGTGAAAGGGAACAGGTTACTTACACCTTC.

This clone showed up just once. The rearrangement joins TRBV15 to TRBJ2-5, with D possibly being TRBD2 (5 bases). The CDR3 has 12 residues. V dropped 5 bases and J dropped 5 bases, with 9 bases sitting between them. CDR1 is LNHNV and CDR2 is YYDKDF in the germline V gene (reference sequence). The CDR3 DNA follows: TGTGCCACCAGCGGCGGGCGGGAGACCCAGTACTTC. It yields the protein CATSGGRETQYF.

The CDR3 sequence is CASSPQGALSGNTIYF. Here the CDR3 DNA reads TGTGCCAGCAGCCCACAGGGGGCCCTCTCTGGAAACACCATATATTTT. The chain couples TRBV2 to TRBJ1-3; 9 bases are a match to TRBD1. The CDR3 is made up of 16 amino acids. The J segment lost 0 bases and the V segment lost 6 bases, leaving 6 bases of the junction unmatched. Looked up from germline, CDR1 is SNHLY and CDR2 is FYNNEI.

This clone was picked up one time. J is TRBJ1-6 and V is TRBV5-1; 7 bases are shared with TRBD1. Germline V gene sequence: CDR1 SGHRS, CDR2 YFSETQ. The CDR3 covers 16 residues. V gave up 3 bases and J gave up 10 bases; unmatched junction bases: 13. DNA of the CDR3: TGCGCCAGCAGCTCCGGCCTAGGGGGCCCGGGGTCACCCCTCCACTTT. It translates to CASSSGLGGPGSPLHF.

The sample holds one count of this clone. This chain connects TRBV19 to TRBJ1-2; D unclear. Germline CDR1 reads LNHDA; CDR2 reads SQIVND (reference sequence). Trimming pared 6 bases from V and 7 bases from J, leaving 6 bases between. The CDR3 has 10 residues. CDR3 loop: CASRGFGYTF. The CDR3 bases are TGTGCCAGTAGGGGCTTTGGCTACACCTTC.

This rearrangement joins TRBV2 to TRBJ2-4; D gene ambiguous. Trimming pared 7 bases from V and 0 bases from J, leaving 13 bases between. CDR1 and CDR2 (germline): SNHLY, FYNNEI. This CDR3 has 15 residues. CDR3: CASTGRLLAKNIQYF. The DNA for the CDR3 is TGTGCCAGCACTGGACGGCTGCTAGCCAAAAACATTCAGTACTTC. The full variable domain, completed using reference TRBV2 and TRBJ2-4, is EPEVTQTPSHQVTQMGQEVILRCVPISNHLYFYWYRQILGQKVEFLVSFYNNEISEKSEIFDDQFSVERPDGSNFTLKIRSTKLEDSAMYFCASTGRLLAKNIQYFGAGTRLSVL.

In its sample, this clone was seen a few times. This chain links TRBV25-1 with TRBJ1-3; D not resolved. Looked up from germline, CDR1 is MGHDK and CDR2 is SYGVNS. CDR3 length: 12 amino acids. V lost 7 bases and J lost 0, with 4 bases in between. CDR3 sequence: CASTPSGNTIYF. The CDR3 DNA is TGTGCCAGCACGCCCTCTGGAAACACCATATATTTT.

The V call is TRBV6-2 or TRBV6-3, the J call TRBJ2-3, with D possibly matching TRBD1 (6 bases). This CDR3 has 20 residues. The germline V gene has CDR1 MNHEY and CDR2 SVGEGT. The germline V and J ends were trimmed by 2 bases and 1 base, with 25 bases remaining between them. The CDR3 region is CASSYPLSVWTASRTDTQYF. CDR3 DNA: TGTGCCAGCAGTTACCCGTTATCCGTCTGGACAGCGTCACGCACAGATACGCAGTATTTT.

V usage is TRBV5-6 and J usage is TRBJ2-3; 8 nucleotides match TRBD2. The junction had 4 bases not matched to a gene; V was cut back by 0 bases and J by 1 base. The germline CDR1 and CDR2 sequences are SGHDT and YYEEEE. The CDR3 runs 16 residues. The CDR3 reads CASSLDAGGGTDTQYF. The CDR3 DNA reads as TGTGCCAGCAGCTTGGATGCGGGGGGCGGCACAGATACGCAGTATTTT.

This clone rates as medium-sized. The chain carries TRBV12-3 or TRBV12-4 and TRBJ2-5, with D perhaps assigned TRBD1 or TRBD2 (5 bases each). This CDR3 spans 11 amino acids. Trimming stripped 5 bases from V and 10 bases from J, with 11 bases between. The CDR3 here is CASSGGFFQYF. CDR3 DNA sequence: TGTGCCAGCAGTGGGGGTTTCTTCCAGTACTTC.

V gene TRBV12-3 or TRBV12-4 combines with J gene TRBJ1-1, with D hard to call. The V end was cut by 3 bases, the J end by 1 base, with 6 bases between. The CDR3 covers 13 residues. This CDR3 reads CASSFLPNTEAFF. CDR3 coding DNA: TGTGCCAGCAGTTTTCTCCCGAACACTGAAGCTTTCTTT.

The chain is built from TRBV5-1 and TRBJ2-3, with D unresolved. The V end was cut by 5 bases, the J end by 9 bases, with 13 bases between. Germline V gene data show CDR1 as SGHRS and CDR2 as YFSETQ. This CDR3 spans 12 amino acids. The CDR3 sequence: CASRYEAGTQYF. For the CDR3, the DNA is TGCGCCAGCAGATATGAAGCAGGAACGCAGTATTTT.

This clone was detected a few times. The chain links TRBV5-5 to TRBJ1-2, with 8 bases lining up with TRBD1. The CDR3 is made up of 15 amino acids. CDR1 is SGHKS, CDR2 YYEKEE, per germline (reference sequence). V lost 1 base and J lost 4; bases outside the gene matches: 6. CDR3 bases: TGTGCCAGCAGCTTGCAGGGGGCGCTTAGCTATGGCTACACCTTC. Amino acid sequence: CASSLQGALSYGYTF.

The genes are TRBV6-2 or TRBV6-3 and TRBJ1-1; D may be TRBD1 (6 bases). The length of the CDR3 is 16 residues. Germline lookup yields CDR1 MNHEY and CDR2 SVGEGT. Trimming removed 0 bases from V and 6 bases from J, with 17 bases in between. The CDR3 sequence: CASSYSRPGVAAEAFF. The DNA of the CDR3 is TGTGCCAGCAGTTACTCTAGGCCAGGGGTAGCGGCTGAAGCTTTCTTT.

This clone occurred once. This sequence joins TRBV7-9 and TRBJ1-4; 10 bases are shared with TRBD1. The CDR3 runs to 14 residues. The ends lost 4 bases at V and 5 bases at J; junction bases unmatched: 1. Germline CDR1 reads SEHNR; CDR2 reads FQNEAQ (reference sequence). The CDR3 loop is CASSWGQGNEKLFF. DNA for the CDR3: TGTGCCAGCAGCTGGGGACAGGGGAATGAAAAACTGTTTTTT.

The V and J genes are TRBV4-1 and TRBJ2-5; the D is unclear. This CDR3 has 13 amino acids. Germline loops: CDR1 MGHRA, CDR2 YSYEKL. V was pared by 2 bases and J by 9 bases, with 13 bases between. This CDR3 is CASSQLMSVAQYF. The CDR3 coding sequence is TGCGCCAGCAGCCAATTGATGAGCGTAGCCCAGTACTTC.

This rearrangement joins TRBV24-1 to TRBJ2-3, with D perhaps TRBD2 (6 bases). The CDR3 is 13 residues long. Trimming shortened V by 3 bases and J by 4 bases, and 7 bases separated the two germline ends. Germline assignment: CDR1 KGHDR and CDR2 SFDVKD. As DNA, the CDR3 is TGTGCCACCAGTGATGGAGGGGCAGATACGCAGTATTTT. This encodes CATSDGGADTQYF.

V is TRBV10-3 and J is TRBJ2-3; D possibly corresponds to TRBD2 (6 bases). CDR1 and CDR2 (germline): ENHRY, SYGVKD. The V end lost 6 bases, the J end lost 4 bases, and 14 bases lay between the germline ends. This CDR3 comprises 14 residues. This CDR3 is CAIRMAGMADTQYF. The CDR3, as DNA: TGTGCCATCAGAATGGCGGGGATGGCAGATACGCAGTATTTT.

V and J are TRBV12-3 or TRBV12-4 and TRBJ2-5; 7 bases map to TRBD1. V lost 3 bases and J lost 3; bases outside the gene matches: 1. The CDR3 has 13 residues. The CDR3 DNA is TGTGCCAGCAGTTTGGGGACAGAAGAGACCCAGTACTTC. It translates to CASSLGTEETQYF.

The CDR3 coding sequence is TGTGCCAGCAGCCCGGGACAGTATGGCTACACCTTC. It is translated as CASSPGQYGYTF. The chain has TRBV5-6 and TRBJ1-2; 7 bases match TRBD1. Per the germline V gene, CDR1 is SGHDT and CDR2 is YYEEEE. With 4 bases clipped from V and 5 bases from J, the junction kept 2 bases outside the gene matches. This CDR3 comprises 12 residues. The full variable domain, in which reference TRBV5-6 and TRBJ1-2 provide the parts outside the CDR3, is DAGVTQSPTHLIKTRGQQVTLRCSPKSGHDTVSWYQQALGQGPQFIFQYYEEEERQRGNFPDRFSGHQFPNYSSELNVNALLLGDSALYLCASSPGQYGYTFGSGTRLTVV.

The rearrangement links TRBV2 to TRBJ2-1; TRBD1 or TRBD2 may be the D gene (6 bases each). V was clipped by 3 bases and J by 8 bases, with 17 bases between them. The CDR3 covers 15 residues. Germline values: CDR1 SNHLY, CDR2 FYNNEI. In DNA, the CDR3 is TGTGCCAGCAGTGATGAGGGGGGACCTACATATGAGCAGTTCTTC. Its translation: CASSDEGGPTYEQFF.

The chain recombines TRBV5-1 with TRBJ2-6; 10 bases are a match to TRBD1. The junction had 7 bases not matched to a gene; V was cut back by 4 bases and J by 0 bases. The germline V gene has CDR1 SGHRS and CDR2 YFSETQ. This CDR3 comprises 18 residues. The CDR3 sequence: CASSVTGQGSSGANVLTF. The CDR3 DNA follows: TGCGCCAGCAGCGTTACGGGACAGGGGAGCTCTGGGGCCAACGTCCTGACTTTC.